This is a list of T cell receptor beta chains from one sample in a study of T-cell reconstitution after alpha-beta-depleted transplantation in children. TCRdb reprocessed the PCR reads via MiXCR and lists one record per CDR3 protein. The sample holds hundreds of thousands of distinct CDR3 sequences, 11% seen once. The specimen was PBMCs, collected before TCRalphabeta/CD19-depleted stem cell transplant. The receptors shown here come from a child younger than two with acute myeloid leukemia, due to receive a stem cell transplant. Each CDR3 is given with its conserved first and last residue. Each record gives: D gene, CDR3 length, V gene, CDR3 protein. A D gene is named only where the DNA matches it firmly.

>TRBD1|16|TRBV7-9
CASSLSGGAGNTEAFF
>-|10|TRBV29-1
CSVGQGGYTF
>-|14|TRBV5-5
CASGLARGSYEQYF
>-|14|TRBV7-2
CASSPYKTGSPLHF
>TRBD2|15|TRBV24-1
CATSDRTSGRNEQFF
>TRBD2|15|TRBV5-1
CASTILAGAANEQFF
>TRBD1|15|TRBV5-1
CASSLAGTAENTIYF
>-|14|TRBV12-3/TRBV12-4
CASSLRQDPHEQFF
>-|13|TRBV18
CASSLSRGTEAFF
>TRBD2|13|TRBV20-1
CSAAGLALNEQFF
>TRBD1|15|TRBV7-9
CASSWTGDSYNEQFF
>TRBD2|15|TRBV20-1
CSAKFGTSYADTQYF
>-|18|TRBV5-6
CASSLGQDSASSNSPLHF
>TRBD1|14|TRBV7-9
CASSLDRGTYEQYF
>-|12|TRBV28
CASTPQMQPQHF
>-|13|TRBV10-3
CAISEGPSYEQYF
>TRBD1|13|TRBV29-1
CSVLADRGNEQFF
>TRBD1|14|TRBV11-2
CASSPDRVHTEAFF
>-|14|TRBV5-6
CASSLLGGADGYTF
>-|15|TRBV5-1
CASSPIGGLYNEQFF
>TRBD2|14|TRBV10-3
CAIGLAGGADTQYF
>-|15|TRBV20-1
CSAGSEGLYTDTQYF
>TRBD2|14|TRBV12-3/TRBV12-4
CASSSGTSNNEQFF